The 27 T cell receptor beta chains below all came from one sample that was sequenced in a study of blood T cell repertoires in COVID-19. Data came from immunoSEQ multiplex PCR; TCRdb stores just in-frame clones and leaves some out. This sample carries fewer than 200,000 clones, about 92% of them seen once, and the ten largest clones take around 4.6%. Material for sequencing was peripheral blood. Receptor source: a man aged 25-40 years with COVID-19, enrolled during active disease.

This clone was observed a single time. The V and J genes are TRBV30 and TRBJ2-7; no definite D call. Trimming took off 2 bases at V and 4 bases at J, with 9 bases between the two ends. CDR1 and CDR2 from the germline V gene are GTSNPN and SVGIG (reference sequence). This CDR3 is built from 12 residues. The CDR3 region has the DNA TGTGCCTGGAGTTCAGACGGGTACGAGCAGTACTTC. This encodes CAWSSDGYEQYF.

This chain connects TRBV5-5 to TRBJ1-1; D remains unclear. Germline V CDR1 and CDR2: SGHKS, YYEKEE (reference sequence). The ends were cut back, 4 bases at V and 0 bases at J, with 7 bases in the middle. The CDR3 is made up of 13 amino acids. The CDR3 DNA is TGTGCCAGCAGCGCGGCCATGAACACTGAAGCTTTCTTT. Translation gives CASSAAMNTEAFF.

The rearrangement joins TRBV27 to TRBJ1-5; 9 bases align to TRBD1. The J segment lost 6 bases and the V segment lost 5 bases, leaving 8 bases of the junction unmatched. The germline CDR1 and CDR2 sequences are MNHEY and SMNVEV (reference sequence). The CDR3 covers 15 residues. This chain's CDR3 is CASSPWTGEGQPQHF. DNA of the CDR3: TGTGCCAGCAGTCCATGGACAGGGGAGGGTCAGCCCCAGCATTTT.

The chain recombines TRBV7-9 with TRBJ2-3; 8 bases align to TRBD1. The ends lost 10 bases at V and 2 bases at J; junction bases unmatched: 11. CDR3 size: 15 residues. Germline assignment: CDR1 SEHNR and CDR2 FQNEAQ (reference sequence). DNA for the CDR3: TGTGCCACCCTCGCGACAGGGGCCCACACAGATACGCAGTATTTT. Encoded protein: CATLATGAHTDTQYF.

The gene calls are TRBV6-5 and TRBJ1-1; D uncertain. The V gene's germline CDR1 is MNHEY and CDR2 SVGAGI. Trimming left V 5 bases short and J 8 bases short, with 15 bases between. The CDR3 is 13 amino acids. The CDR3 DNA is TGTGCCAGCAGTCCGTCTTCAGGAGGAGAAGCTTTCTTT. It specifies CASSPSSGGEAFF.

This chain uses TRBV10-3 with TRBJ1-4, with D tentatively TRBD1 (5 bases). V gave up 6 bases and J gave up 8 bases, with 13 bases separating them. Germline V lookup: CDR1 ENHRY, CDR2 SYGVKD. This CDR3 is 13 amino acids long. In DNA form, the CDR3 reads TGTGCCATCAGCCAGGGTATTCGGGAAAAACTGTTTTTT. Amino acids: CAISQGIREKLFF.

This chain joins TRBV15 and TRBJ1-1; D is uncertain. The germline V gene has CDR1 LNHNV and CDR2 YYDKDF (reference sequence). V gave up 1 base and J gave up 5 bases, with 20 bases separating them. The CDR3 sequence is 17 residues long. The CDR3 here is CATSRGPLDNGHTEAFF. The CDR3 bases are TGTGCCACCAGCAGAGGGCCCCTCGATAATGGCCATACTGAAGCTTTCTTT.

The genes are TRBV7-9 and TRBJ2-3; 8 bases are shared with TRBD1. This CDR3 has 16 amino acids. The trim removed 5 bases at V and 5 bases at J, leaving 12 bases unmatched. Germline V gene sequence: CDR1 SEHNR, CDR2 FQNEAQ (reference sequence). This chain's CDR3 is CASSPGQGLLGDTQYF. CDR3 nucleotides: TGTGCCAGCAGCCCCGGACAGGGATTATTAGGAGATACGCAGTATTTT.

The genes are TRBV3-1 (or the pseudogene TRBV3-2) and TRBJ2-5; D may be TRBD2 (6 bases). Per germline, CDR1 LGHDT and CDR2 YNNKEL (reference sequence). The CDR3 extends over 14 amino acids. The V end was cut by 3 bases, the J end by 4 bases, with 12 bases between. DNA of the CDR3: TGTGCCAGCAGCCATCCCGGGAGAGGAGAGACCCAGTACTTC. It encodes CASSHPGRGETQYF.

The chain uses TRBV3-1 (or the pseudogene TRBV3-2) and TRBJ2-3, with D maybe TRBD1 (6 bases). The CDR3 sequence is 14 residues long. V was clipped by 4 bases and J by 1 base, with 9 bases between them. Germline loops: CDR1 LGHDT, CDR2 YNNKEL (reference sequence). CDR3 loop: CASSRRQGTDTQYF. The DNA of the CDR3 is TGTGCCAGCAGCCGCCGACAGGGCACAGATACGCAGTATTTT.

The chain employs TRBV5-1 and TRBJ1-2, with 7 bases lining up with TRBD1. The CDR3 totals 16 residues. Germline loops: CDR1 SGHRS, CDR2 YFSETQ. V shed 4 bases, J shed 4 bases, and the junction held 13 bases outside the gene matches. Here the CDR3 DNA reads TGCGCCAGCAGCACCGGACAGGCAATAATGGGCTATGGCTACACCTTC. Translating it yields CASSTGQAIMGYGYTF.

The chain recombines TRBV28 with TRBJ2-3, with D possibly matching TRBD2 (6 bases). CDR3 length equals 14 residues. Trimming removed 5 bases at V and 6 bases at J, with 15 bases between. Germline V gene sequence: CDR1 MDHEN, CDR2 SYDVKM. DNA for the CDR3: TGTGCCAGCAGTGCCGGGACTCCCGGGGATACGCAGTATTTT. This sequence encodes CASSAGTPGDTQYF.

This chain joins TRBV7-9 and TRBJ1-5; D not certain. Trimming took off 5 bases at V and 3 bases at J, with 5 bases between the two ends. CDR3 length: 12 amino acids. Germline V gives CDR1 SEHNR, CDR2 FQNEAQ (reference sequence). The CDR3 sequence is CASSRANQPQHF. The CDR3 DNA reads TGTGCCAGCAGCAGAGCCAATCAGCCCCAGCATTTT.

About this clone: Other DNA variants within this sample encode the same CDR3. V and J are TRBV5-1 and TRBJ2-5; 7 nucleotides match TRBD1. The CDR3 has 14 amino acids. Germline V lookup: CDR1 SGHRS, CDR2 YFSETQ. The V segment lost 2 bases and the J segment 2 bases; nucleotides outside the gene matches: 3. The CDR3 sequence is CASSLQGFQETQYF. CDR3 nucleotide sequence: TGCGCCAGCAGCTTACAGGGGTTTCAAGAGACCCAGTACTTC.

The chain uses TRBV5-5 and TRBJ1-6; D not resolved. The germline CDR1 and CDR2 sequences are SGHKS and YYEKEE (reference sequence). V was trimmed by 3 bases and J by 0 bases, leaving 16 bases between them. This CDR3 contains 18 residues. The CDR3: CASSSSPGPSSYNSPLHF. CDR3 nucleotide sequence: TGTGCCAGCAGCTCCTCTCCAGGTCCAAGCTCCTATAATTCACCCCTCCACTTT.

This clone has a handful of counts. This rearrangement joins TRBV28 to TRBJ2-7, with D possibly TRBD1 on 5 matching bases. The germline gives CDR1 MDHEN, CDR2 SYDVKM. V dropped 5 bases and J dropped 0 bases, with 11 bases sitting between them. This CDR3 comprises 14 residues. DNA for the CDR3: TGTGCCAGCAGTCGTCTCGACAGCTCCTACGAGCAGTACTTC. This translates into CASSRLDSSYEQYF. Together with reference TRBV28 and TRBJ2-7, the CDR3 gives the full variable domain: DVKVTQSSRYLVKRTGEKVFLECVQDMDHENMFWYRQDPGLGLRLIYFSYDVKMKEKGDIPEGYSVSREKKERFSLILESASTNQTSMYLCASSRLDSSYEQYFGPGTRLTVT.

The J gene is TRBJ2-3, the V gene TRBV5-6; 10 bases are a match to TRBD1. Looked up from germline, CDR1 is SGHDT and CDR2 is YYEEEE. The length of the CDR3 is 15 residues. V lost 4 bases, J lost 4 bases, and 6 bases stayed unmatched. The CDR3 loop reads CASSRGQGLADTQYF. CDR3 nucleotides: TGTGCCAGCAGCAGGGGACAGGGGTTGGCAGATACGCAGTATTTT.

As regards this clone: The sample has other DNA sequences that encode this CDR3 too. The chain employs TRBV18 and TRBJ1-1; D is unclear. The V gene lost 3 bases and the J gene lost 1 base, with 6 bases spanning the gap. In germline, CDR1 is KGHSH, CDR2 LQKENI. CDR3 length equals 13 residues. The CDR3 DNA reads as TGTGCCAGCTCACCGCCGGGGAACACTGAAGCTTTCTTT. Translating gives CASSPPGNTEAFF.

With respect to this clone: Within the sample, other DNA sequences also encode this same CDR3. The chain uses TRBV19 and TRBJ1-6; TRBD1 matches at 9 bases. V was clipped by 2 bases and J by 9 bases; unmatched bases: 8. This CDR3 is built from 16 residues. Germline V CDR1 and CDR2: LNHDA, SQIVND (reference sequence). CDR3 DNA: TGTGCCAGTAGTATATCGGGACAGGGTGATGGTTCACCCCTCCACTTT. Protein: CASSISGQGDGSPLHF.

The chain recombines TRBV24-1 with TRBJ2-5, with TRBD1 as a possible D gene (5 bases). Germline CDR1 KGHDR, CDR2 SFDVKD. Trimming stripped 2 bases from V and 5 bases from J, with 11 bases between. The CDR3 length is 14 residues. CDR3: CATSDSGYGETQYF. CDR3 DNA sequence: TGTGCCACCAGTGATTCAGGGTATGGCGAGACCCAGTACTTC.

The chain carries TRBV9 and TRBJ2-1; TRBD1 matches 9 bases. The CDR3 has 17 residues. The V gene's germline CDR1 is SGDLS and CDR2 YYNGEE. Trimming removed 0 bases from V and 0 bases from J; junction bases left unmatched: 4. The CDR3 region is CASSVGATGGSYNEQFF. CDR3 sequence (DNA): TGTGCCAGCAGCGTAGGTGCGACAGGGGGCTCCTACAATGAGCAGTTCTTC.

A few counts support this clone. This chain uses TRBV12-5 with TRBJ1-1; TRBD1 might be the D (6 bases). V was trimmed by 6 bases and J by 1 base, leaving 24 bases between them. CDR1 and CDR2 (germline): LGHNT, FRNRAP. This CDR3 has 18 residues. The CDR3 coding sequence is TGTGCTAGTGGCCCGAGGGACACACACTACAACTCGAACACTGAAGCTTTCTTT. Translation: CASGPRDTHYNSNTEAFF.

V is TRBV9 and J is TRBJ2-5; possibly TRBD2 for D (6 bases). The CDR3 is 15 residues long. Germline values: CDR1 SGDLS, CDR2 YYNGEE. Deletions cut 1 base from V and 1 base from J, with 11 bases between. The CDR3 DNA reads TGTGCCAGCAGCGTACAAAACGGGGGCCAAGAGACCCAGTACTTC. Its protein is CASSVQNGGQETQYF.

V gene TRBV28 combines with J gene TRBJ1-1, with D possibly being TRBD1 (6 bases). Between the trimmed V and J ends, which lost 6 bases and 6 bases, there was a span of 17 bases. This CDR3 has 14 amino acids. The germline CDR1 and CDR2 sequences are MDHEN and SYDVKM. The CDR3 sequence is CASSPHYRDSEAFF. The CDR3 DNA follows: TGTGCCAGCAGCCCTCATTACAGGGATTCTGAAGCTTTCTTT.

The chain combines TRBV3-1 (or the pseudogene TRBV3-2) with TRBJ2-1; tentative D call: TRBD2 (6 bases). Germline V CDR1 and CDR2: LGHDT, YNNKEL (reference sequence). The length of the CDR3 is 15 residues. V lost 4 bases and J 4 bases, leaving 14 bases between the germline ends. The CDR3 protein is CASSPVRDSYNEQFF. CDR3 nucleotide sequence: TGTGCCAGCAGCCCCGTCCGGGACTCATACAATGAGCAGTTCTTC.

The gene calls are TRBV2 and TRBJ2-2; perhaps TRBD1 as D (6 bases). The CDR3 loop spans 17 amino acids. Trimming stripped 4 bases from V and 5 bases from J, with 20 bases between. Germline CDR1 reads SNHLY; CDR2 reads FYNNEI. CDR3 sequence reads: CASSALGTQWGTGELFF. As DNA, the CDR3 is TGTGCCAGCAGTGCCCTAGGGACACAATGGGGGACCGGGGAGCTGTTTTTT. Filled out from reference TRBV2 and TRBJ2-2, the complete variable domain reads EPEVTQTPSHQVTQMGQEVILRCVPISNHLYFYWYRQILGQKVEFLVSFYNNEISEKSEIFDDQFSVERPDGSNFTLKIRSTKLEDSAMYFCASSALGTQWGTGELFFGEGSRLTVL.

This chain links TRBV14 with TRBJ2-1; D is unclear. The germline gives CDR1 SGHDN, CDR2 FVKESK. The length of the CDR3 is 12 residues. Deletions cut 4 bases from V and 8 bases from J, with 9 bases between. As DNA, the CDR3 is TGTGCCAGCAGCCGAATCGAGGATGAGCAGTTCTTC. Protein product: CASSRIEDEQFF.